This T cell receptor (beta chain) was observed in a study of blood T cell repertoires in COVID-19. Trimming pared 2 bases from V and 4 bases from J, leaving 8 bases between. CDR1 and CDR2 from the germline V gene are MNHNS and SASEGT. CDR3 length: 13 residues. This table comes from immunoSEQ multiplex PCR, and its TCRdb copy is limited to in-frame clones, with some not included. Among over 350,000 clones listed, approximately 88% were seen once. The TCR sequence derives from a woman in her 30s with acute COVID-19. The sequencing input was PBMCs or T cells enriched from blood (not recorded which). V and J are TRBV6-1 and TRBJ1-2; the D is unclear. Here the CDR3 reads CASSEPSRYGYTF. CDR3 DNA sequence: TGTGCCAGCAGTGAACCCTCCCGCTATGGCTACACCTTC.